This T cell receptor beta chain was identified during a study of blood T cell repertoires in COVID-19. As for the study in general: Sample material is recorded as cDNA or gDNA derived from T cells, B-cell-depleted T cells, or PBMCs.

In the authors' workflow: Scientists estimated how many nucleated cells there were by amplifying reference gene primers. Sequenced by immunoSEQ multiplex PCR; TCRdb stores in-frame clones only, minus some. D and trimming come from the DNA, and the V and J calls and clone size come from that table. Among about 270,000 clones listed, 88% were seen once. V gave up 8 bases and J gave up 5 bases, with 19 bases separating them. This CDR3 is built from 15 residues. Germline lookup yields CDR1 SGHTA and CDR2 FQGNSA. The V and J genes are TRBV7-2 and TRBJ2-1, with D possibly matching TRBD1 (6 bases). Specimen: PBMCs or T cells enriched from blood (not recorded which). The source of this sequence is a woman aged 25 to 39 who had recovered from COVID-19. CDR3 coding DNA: TGTGCCAGCGGAAAAAATCAGGGGTTTGACAATGAGCAGTTCTTC. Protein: CASGKNQGFDNEQFF. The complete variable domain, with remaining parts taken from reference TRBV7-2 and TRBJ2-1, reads GAGVSQSPSNKVTEKGKDVELRCDPISGHTALYWYRQSLGQGLEFLIYFQGNSAPDKSGLPSDRFSAERTGGSVSTLTIQRTQQEDSAVYLCASGKNQGFDNEQFFGPGTRLTVL.